The 8 T cell receptor beta chains given below trace back to one sample, sequenced in a study of identical twins. TCRdb used MiXCR to reprocess the 5' RACE reads, holding one entry per CDR3 protein. The data show 400,000 to 550,000 distinct CDR3 sequences, roughly 13% seen once. These data also formed part of another study, on yellow fever vaccine responses in identical twins.

Input material: CD4+ T cells sorted from blood. All receptors come from a woman younger than 30 in good health.

The chain combines TRBV18 with TRBJ1-1; the D is unclear. This CDR3 comprises 13 residues. Trimming stripped 3 bases from V and 4 bases from J, with 9 bases between. Germline V gives CDR1 KGHSH, CDR2 LQKENI. The CDR3 nucleotides read TGTGCCAGCTCACCCCCTTCTGTCACTGAAGCTTTCTTT. It is translated as CASSPPSVTEAFF.

This clonotype was seen a handful of times. This sequence joins TRBV20-1 and TRBJ1-5; D is possibly TRBD1 (6 bases). Trimming removed 6 bases at V and 4 bases at J, with 10 bases between. Germline lookup yields CDR1 DFQATT and CDR2 SNEGSKA (reference sequence). The CDR3 consists of 12 residues. CDR3 amino acids: CSASGVNQPQHF. Written as DNA, the CDR3 is TGCAGTGCCTCAGGGGTGAATCAGCCCCAGCATTTT.

This clonotype was seen a handful of times. The chain joins TRBV20-1 to TRBJ2-7; a weak D match, TRBD1 (6 bases). Trimming stripped 2 bases from V and 0 bases from J, with 17 bases between. The CDR3 extends over 16 amino acids. Germline loops: CDR1 DFQATT, CDR2 SNEGSKA (reference sequence). The CDR3 spells CSARFDRSDTSYEQYF. CDR3 nucleotide sequence: TGCAGTGCTAGATTTGACAGGTCGGATACCTCCTACGAGCAGTACTTC.

About this clonotype itself: A junction end diverges from the germline sequence, so it may reflect a read error. The rearrangement links TRBV6-2 or TRBV6-3 to TRBJ2-5, with 14 bases fitting TRBD2. Germline V gives CDR1 MNHEY, CDR2 SVGEGT. The CDR3 totals 16 residues. CDR3: CASSLGLAGGQGTQYF. The CDR3 nucleotides are TGTGCCAGCAGTCTCGGACTAGCGGGGGGCCAAGGGACCCAGTACTTC.

This clonotype was observed a few times. The chain carries TRBV12-5 and TRBJ2-2; D is possibly TRBD2 (6 bases). There are 16 residues in the CDR3. From germline, CDR1 is LGHNT and CDR2 FRNRAP. V gave up 5 bases and J gave up 2 bases, with 15 bases separating them. The CDR3 loop is CASGPGAGPNTGELFF. In nucleotides, the CDR3 is TGTGCTAGTGGTCCTGGGGCGGGACCCAACACCGGGGAGCTGTTTTTT.

The chain carries TRBV12-3 or TRBV12-4 and TRBJ2-3; D remains unclear. This CDR3 is 11 amino acids long. The V and J ends lost 4 bases and 4 bases respectively, with 3 bases between them. The CDR3 DNA is TGTGCCAGCAGTTACCCAGATACGCAGTATTTT. Amino acid sequence: CASSYPDTQYF.

The chain links TRBV18 to TRBJ2-3; D assignment may be TRBD1 or TRBD2 (5 bases each). The CDR3 covers 16 residues. The germline CDR1 and CDR2 sequences are KGHSH and LQKENI. Trimming removed 0 bases from V and 5 bases from J, with 15 bases in between. As DNA, the CDR3 is TGTGCCAGCTCACCACCGTCCGGGGACCGAATAGATACGCAGTATTTT. Translating it yields CASSPPSGDRIDTQYF.

This clonotype was observed a few times. V gene TRBV11-2 combines with J gene TRBJ2-1, with 11 positions matching TRBD2. V lost 5 bases and J lost 4; bases outside the gene matches: 13. Per the germline V gene, CDR1 is SGHAT and CDR2 is FQNNGV. The CDR3 extends over 18 amino acids. The CDR3 protein is CASSRLAGGPGQYNEQFF. The CDR3 nucleotides read TGTGCCAGCAGCCGCTTAGCGGGGGGGCCTGGCCAGTACAATGAGCAGTTCTTC.